The rows below give T cell receptor beta chains drawn from one sample of a study of blood T cell repertoires in COVID-19. The table came from immunoSEQ multiplex PCR; TCRdb's copy has only in-frame clones and leaves some out. The sample gives some 70,000 clones, 82% of which show up once; roughly 6.7% is in the top ten. Material for sequencing was peripheral blood. The receptors here all came from a man in his sixties with acute or convalescent COVID-19. Each CDR3 is given with its conserved first and last residue. The order of the fields is J gene, clone size, D gene, V gene, CDR3 protein, CDR3 DNA. A D gene is named only where the DNA matches it firmly. The size of a clone is reported for some rows only, either as once, few or many, or as a class for expanded clones.

j_call: TRBJ1-5; clone_size: -; d_call: TRBD1; v_call: TRBV2; cdr3_aa: CASSETGGLEPQHF; cdr3_nt: TGTGCCAGCAGCGAGACAGGGGGCTTGGAGCCCCAGCATTTT
j_call: TRBJ2-7; clone_size: -; d_call: -; v_call: TRBV7-8; cdr3_aa: CASSLEFQLQYF; cdr3_nt: TGTGCCAGCAGCTTAGAGTTCCAGTTGCAGTACTTC
j_call: TRBJ1-4; clone_size: few; d_call: -; v_call: TRBV30; cdr3_aa: CAWSVSFGTYEKLFF; cdr3_nt: TGTGCCTGGAGTGTAAGTTTCGGGACTTATGAAAAACTGTTTTTT
j_call: TRBJ1-2; clone_size: -; d_call: -; v_call: TRBV7-2; cdr3_aa: CASSLQGISYGYTF; cdr3_nt: TGTGCCAGCAGCTTACAGGGGATCTCATATGGCTACACCTTC
j_call: TRBJ1-5; clone_size: -; d_call: -; v_call: TRBV2; cdr3_aa: CASSTGRGSNQPQHF; cdr3_nt: TGTGCCAGCAGTACGGGAAGGGGGTCCAATCAGCCCCAGCATTTT
j_call: TRBJ1-1; clone_size: -; d_call: TRBD1; v_call: TRBV5-8; cdr3_aa: CASSLAGTGIAEAFF; cdr3_nt: TGTGCCAGCAGCTTGGCCGGGACAGGGATAGCTGAAGCTTTCTTT
j_call: TRBJ1-5; clone_size: -; d_call: -; v_call: TRBV19; cdr3_aa: CASSMPTGLSNQPQHF; cdr3_nt: TGTGCCAGTAGTATGCCCACGGGTCTTAGCAATCAGCCCCAGCATTTT
j_call: TRBJ2-3; clone_size: -; d_call: TRBD2; v_call: TRBV9; cdr3_aa: CARSVEGSGGVADTQYF; cdr3_nt: TGTGCCCGCAGCGTAGAGGGTAGCGGGGGGGTAGCAGATACGCAGTATTTT
j_call: TRBJ1-3; clone_size: -; d_call: TRBD1; v_call: TRBV5-1; cdr3_aa: CASQGVSGNTIYF; cdr3_nt: TGCGCCAGCCAGGGGGTCTCTGGAAACACCATATATTTT
j_call: TRBJ2-5; clone_size: -; d_call: TRBD2; v_call: TRBV11-2; cdr3_aa: CASSSGLAGGQETQYF; cdr3_nt: TGTGCCAGCAGCTCCGGACTAGCGGGGGGGCAAGAGACCCAGTACTTC
j_call: TRBJ2-5; clone_size: -; d_call: -; v_call: TRBV15; cdr3_aa: CATSRVGGPETQYF; cdr3_nt: TGTGCCACCAGCAGAGTGGGGGGGCCGGAGACCCAGTACTTC
j_call: TRBJ2-1; clone_size: -; d_call: TRBD2; v_call: TRBV4-3; cdr3_aa: CASSQDPGLAYNEQFF; cdr3_nt: TGCGCCAGCAGCCAAGATCCAGGACTAGCTTACAATGAGCAGTTCTTC
j_call: TRBJ1-4; clone_size: -; d_call: TRBD1; v_call: TRBV27; cdr3_aa: CASRRDRGDEKLFF; cdr3_nt: TGTGCCAGCCGCCGGGACAGGGGGGATGAAAAACTGTTTTTT
j_call: TRBJ1-2; clone_size: -; d_call: -; v_call: TRBV4-3; cdr3_aa: CASSQARQVSSGYTF; cdr3_nt: TGCGCCAGCAGCCAAGCGAGACAGGTGTCGAGTGGCTACACCTTC
j_call: TRBJ2-5; clone_size: -; d_call: -; v_call: TRBV7-2; cdr3_aa: CASSLQTTTYQETQYF; cdr3_nt: TGTGCCAGCAGCTTACAGACTACCACGTACCAAGAGACCCAGTACTTC
j_call: TRBJ1-2; clone_size: -; d_call: TRBD1; v_call: TRBV5-1; cdr3_aa: CASSSRTGSNYGYTF; cdr3_nt: TGCGCCAGCAGCTCCCGGACAGGATCCAACTATGGCTACACCTTC
j_call: TRBJ1-2; clone_size: -; d_call: -; v_call: TRBV19; cdr3_aa: CASSMGRNYGYTF; cdr3_nt: TGTGCCAGTAGTATGGGCCGGAACTATGGCTACACCTTC
j_call: TRBJ2-5; clone_size: -; d_call: TRBD2; v_call: TRBV14; cdr3_aa: CASSQLRGGSRETQYF; cdr3_nt: TGTGCCAGCAGCCAACTTAGGGGAGGGAGCAGGGAGACCCAGTACTTC
j_call: TRBJ1-1; clone_size: -; d_call: -; v_call: TRBV5-8; cdr3_aa: CAPGRNTEAFF; cdr3_nt: TGTGCCCCGGGGAGGAACACTGAAGCTTTCTTT
j_call: TRBJ1-1; clone_size: -; d_call: -; v_call: TRBV6-5; cdr3_aa: CASSYSDIMNTEAFF; cdr3_nt: TGTGCCAGCAGTTACTCGGACATAATGAACACTGAAGCTTTCTTT
j_call: TRBJ2-7; clone_size: -; d_call: -; v_call: TRBV10-2; cdr3_aa: CASSRQTGPYEQYF; cdr3_nt: TGCGCCAGCAGTAGACAGACAGGACCCTACGAGCAGTACTTC
j_call: TRBJ1-2; clone_size: -; d_call: -; v_call: TRBV6-2/TRBV6-3; cdr3_aa: CASSLQGNYGYTF; cdr3_nt: TGTGCCAGCAGTCTACAGGGAAACTATGGCTACACCTTC
j_call: TRBJ1-6; clone_size: -; d_call: TRBD1; v_call: TRBV5-1; cdr3_aa: CASSLNTGEYSPLHF; cdr3_nt: TGCGCCAGCAGCTTAAATACAGGGGAGTATTCACCCCTCCACTTT
j_call: TRBJ1-2; clone_size: -; d_call: -; v_call: TRBV13; cdr3_aa: CASSLDTGRNYGYTF; cdr3_nt: TGTGCCAGCAGCTTAGATACAGGGAGAAACTATGGCTACACCTTC
j_call: TRBJ1-2; clone_size: once; d_call: -; v_call: TRBV2; cdr3_aa: CASSETGSRSGYTF; cdr3_nt: TGTGCCAGCAGTGAAACGGGAAGCCGGAGCGGCTACACCTTC
j_call: TRBJ2-1; clone_size: -; d_call: TRBD1; v_call: TRBV2; cdr3_aa: CASQGANEQFF; cdr3_nt: TGTGCCAGCCAGGGGGCGAATGAGCAGTTCTTC
j_call: TRBJ1-1; clone_size: -; d_call: -; v_call: TRBV7-2; cdr3_aa: CASSLMQGYNTEAFF; cdr3_nt: TGTGCCAGCAGCTTAATGCAGGGCTATAACACTGAAGCTTTCTTT
j_call: TRBJ2-7; clone_size: -; d_call: TRBD1; v_call: TRBV7-9; cdr3_aa: CASSFSTGTGATYEQYF; cdr3_nt: TGTGCCAGCAGCTTTTCAACCGGGACAGGAGCAACCTACGAGCAGTACTTC
j_call: TRBJ1-5; clone_size: -; d_call: -; v_call: TRBV4-2; cdr3_aa: CASSQAEDRSNQPQHF; cdr3_nt: TGTGCCAGCAGCCAAGCCGAGGACAGAAGCAATCAGCCCCAGCATTTT